The 18 T cell receptor beta chains below come from one sample, sequenced in a study of blood T cell repertoires in COVID-19. Using immunoSEQ multiplex PCR, the repertoire was profiled, and TCRdb retains in-frame clones only, with some absent. Here the sample spans 410,000 or so clones, 89% being singletons. The sequencing sample was made of peripheral blood. These receptors all come from a woman aged 40-49 years with COVID-19, enrolled during active disease.

This clone has just one count. At the DNA level, this CDR3 is encoded by other sequences in the same sample as well. The chain uses TRBV7-3 and TRBJ1-2; the match to TRBD1 covers 9 bases. Per the germline V gene, CDR1 is SGHTA and CDR2 is FQGTGA. After removal of 5 bases from V and 7 bases from J, the junction contained 5 bases not matched to a gene. CDR3 length equals 13 residues. CDR3 loop: CASSPGQGRGYTF. DNA of the CDR3: TGTGCCAGCAGCCCGGGACAGGGACGTGGCTACACCTTC.

The chain is built from TRBV4-1 and TRBJ1-4, with 8 bases identical to TRBD1. Germline trimming cut 3 bases from V and 4 bases from J; bases unmatched to any gene: 4. The germline V gene has CDR1 MGHRA and CDR2 YSYEKL. This CDR3 spans 15 amino acids. The CDR3 DNA sequence: TGCGCCAGCAGCCAGGGGACAGGCCTTAATGAAAAACTGTTTTTT. Its translation: CASSQGTGLNEKLFF.

About this clone itself: Sequence at one end of the junction differs from germline and may be a read error. This chain links TRBV19 with TRBJ1-1, with no clear D. The CDR3 length is 13 residues. Germline V gene data show CDR1 as LNHDA and CDR2 as SQIVND (reference sequence). CDR3 DNA: TGTGCCAGTAGTAGTCAGATGAACGCTGAAGCTTTCTTT. This translates into CASSSQMNAEAFF.

This clone has a single count. The CDR3 bases are TGTGCCAGCGGTCAGGGGTTCGGGGAGCTGTTTTTT. This encodes CASGQGFGELFF. This chain joins TRBV28 and TRBJ2-2; the D gene is possibly TRBD1 (6 bases). The CDR3 spans 12 residues. The germline V gene has CDR1 MDHEN and CDR2 SYDVKM. Trimming left V 8 bases short and J 7 bases short, with 11 bases between.

This clone was observed once. The V and J genes are TRBV6-1 and TRBJ1-2; a possible D gene is TRBD1 (5 bases). V lost 1 base and J lost 6, with 21 bases in between. In germline, CDR1 is MNHNS, CDR2 SASEGT. This CDR3 comprises 17 residues. CDR3 in DNA: TGTGCCAGCAGTGAAGTGACCGTTCAAGGGACTCTCGATGGCTACACCTTC. It specifies CASSEVTVQGTLDGYTF.

The V and J genes are TRBV7-9 and TRBJ1-3, with D maybe TRBD1 (6 bases). Germline CDR1 SEHNR, CDR2 FQNEAQ (reference sequence). This CDR3 has 15 residues. V was cut by 6 bases and J by 4 bases, with 16 bases left in between. CDR3 protein: CASRPRGAVGNTIYF. The CDR3, as DNA: TGTGCCAGCAGACCCCGGGGGGCGGTGGGAAACACCATATATTTT.

The chain couples TRBV28 to TRBJ2-4; tentatively, D is TRBD2 (8 bases). V was trimmed by 3 bases and J by 2 bases, leaving 14 bases between them. The CDR3 covers 16 residues. Germline loops: CDR1 MDHEN, CDR2 SYDVKM. CDR3 sequence (DNA): TGTGCCAGCAGTTTCGGGAGGGGGCGGACCAAAAACATTCAGTACTTC. This gives the protein CASSFGRGRTKNIQYF.

The genes are TRBV11-3 and TRBJ2-7; D unresolved. The CDR3 spans 13 residues. V was shortened by 4 bases and J by 7 bases, with 14 bases between the two germline ends. Germline CDR1 reads SGHNT; CDR2 reads YENEEA. The CDR3 DNA reads as TGTGCCAGCAGCTCCCTCGGCCTGAGGGAGCAGTACTTC. Residues: CASSSLGLREQYF.

The V and J genes are TRBV9 and TRBJ2-3; 8 positions agree with TRBD2. This CDR3 contains 17 residues. J was trimmed by 2 bases and V by 0 bases; bases with no gene match: 8. Germline assignment: CDR1 SGDLS and CDR2 YYNGEE. CDR3 nucleotide sequence: TGTGCCAGCAGCGTAGAAGCGGCGGGGGGCCTCACAGATACGCAGTATTTT. It translates to CASSVEAAGGLTDTQYF.

V is TRBV7-3 and J is TRBJ1-1; D possibly corresponds to TRBD1 (6 bases). Per the germline V gene, CDR1 is SGHTA and CDR2 is FQGTGA. Trimming cost V 4 bases and J 0 bases, with 12 bases left between them. This CDR3 contains 15 residues. The CDR3 reads CASSYSGGLNTEAFF. CDR3 nucleotides: TGTGCCAGCAGCTATAGCGGGGGGCTGAACACTGAAGCTTTCTTT.

The chain couples TRBV20-1 to TRBJ2-7; perhaps TRBD2 as D (5 bases). Trimming shortened V by 3 bases and J by 3 bases, and 12 bases separated the two germline ends. The CDR3 length is 13 residues. Germline CDR1 DFQATT, CDR2 SNEGSKA (reference sequence). The CDR3 bases are TGCAGTGCTAGTGGGCCTAGCAACTACGAGCAGTACTTC. It yields the protein CSASGPSNYEQYF.

The chain joins TRBV27 to TRBJ1-6, with D unresolved. In germline, CDR1 is MNHEY, CDR2 SMNVEV (reference sequence). Between the trimmed V and J ends, which lost 2 bases and 6 bases, there was a span of 14 bases. The CDR3 runs 16 residues. The CDR3 sequence is CASSLEWRATNSPLHF. The CDR3 DNA sequence: TGTGCCAGCAGTTTAGAGTGGAGAGCAACTAATTCACCCCTCCACTTT.

CDR3 bases: TGTGCCATCAGTGGATTTTCGGGTAGCGGGAGAAGTAGAAGCACCGGGGAGCTGTTTTTT. Translation gives CAISGFSGSGRSRSTGELFF. The chain couples TRBV10-3 to TRBJ2-2; 9 bases map to TRBD2. Losses at the gene ends were 4 bases for V and 4 bases for J; bases not matched to a gene: 19. The CDR3 extends over 20 amino acids. Germline lookup yields CDR1 ENHRY and CDR2 SYGVKD.

There are a few counts of this clone. The chain uses TRBV28 and TRBJ1-5; TRBD1 is a possible D gene (5 bases). Germline values: CDR1 MDHEN, CDR2 SYDVKM. Trimming removed 6 bases from V and 8 bases from J, with 17 bases in between. The CDR3 consists of 14 residues. The CDR3 bases are TGTGCCAGCAGCCCCATAGTAGGGGAAAAGCCCCAGCATTTT. Protein: CASSPIVGEKPQHF.

The genes are TRBV7-3 and TRBJ1-1; 9 bases fit TRBD1. This CDR3 has 13 amino acids. The V and J ends lost 5 bases and 6 bases, in that order; junction bases with no gene match: 4. CDR1 is SGHTA and CDR2 is FQGTGA in the germline V gene. The CDR3 region has the DNA TGTGCCAGCAGCCGGGACAGGGAAGCTGAAGCTTTCTTT. Translation gives CASSRDREAEAFF. Looking up the rest from reference TRBV7-3 and TRBJ1-1 gives the full variable domain: GAGVSQTPSNKVTEKGKYVELRCDPISGHTALYWYRQSLGQGPEFLIYFQGTGAADDSGLPNDRFFAVRPEGSVSTLKIQRTERGDSAVYLCASSRDREAEAFFGQGTRLTVV.

This chain joins TRBV7-6 and TRBJ1-1, with D perhaps matching TRBD1 (6 bases). The CDR3 runs 15 residues. The ends were cut back, 3 bases at V and 3 bases at J, with 14 bases in the middle. Germline V lookup: CDR1 SGHVS, CDR2 FNYEAQ. The CDR3 nucleotides read TGTGCCAGCAGCTTGACCGGGAGGGGGGACACTGAAGCTTTCTTT. This sequence encodes CASSLTGRGDTEAFF.

This chain joins TRBV30 and TRBJ1-3; D gene ambiguous. The CDR3 totals 17 residues. The germline V gene has CDR1 GTSNPN and CDR2 SVGIG (reference sequence). Trimming left V 3 bases short and J 0 bases short, with 18 bases between. The CDR3 DNA follows: TGTGCCTGGAGCCGCCCTCCACAGCTCCTCTCTGGAAACACCATATATTTT. Translation gives CAWSRPPQLLSGNTIYF.

The chain combines TRBV5-1 with TRBJ1-3; no clear D. The CDR3 is made up of 14 amino acids. CDR1 is SGHRS and CDR2 is YFSETQ in the germline V gene. V lost 0 bases and J lost 5, with 9 bases in between. The CDR3, as DNA: TGCGCCAGCAGCTTGGACGGAGGGAGAAACACCATATATTTT. It codes for CASSLDGGRNTIYF.